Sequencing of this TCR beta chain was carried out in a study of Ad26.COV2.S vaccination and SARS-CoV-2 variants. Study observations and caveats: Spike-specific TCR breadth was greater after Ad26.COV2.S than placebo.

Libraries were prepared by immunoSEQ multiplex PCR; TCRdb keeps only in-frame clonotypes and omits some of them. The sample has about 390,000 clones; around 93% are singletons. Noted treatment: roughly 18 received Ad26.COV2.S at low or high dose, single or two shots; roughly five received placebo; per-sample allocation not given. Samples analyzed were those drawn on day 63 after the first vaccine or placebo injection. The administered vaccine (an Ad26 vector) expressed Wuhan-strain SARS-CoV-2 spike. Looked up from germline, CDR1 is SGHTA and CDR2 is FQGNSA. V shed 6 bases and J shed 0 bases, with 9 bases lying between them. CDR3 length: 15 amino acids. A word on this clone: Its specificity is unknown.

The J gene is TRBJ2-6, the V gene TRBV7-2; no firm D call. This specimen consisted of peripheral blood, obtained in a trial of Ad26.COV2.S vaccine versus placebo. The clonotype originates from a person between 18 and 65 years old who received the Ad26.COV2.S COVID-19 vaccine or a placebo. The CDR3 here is CASRPQSSGANVLTF. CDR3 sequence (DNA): TGTGCCAGCAGGCCGCAAAGCTCTGGGGCCAACGTCCTGACTTTC.